The 20 T cell receptor beta chains listed next were all sequenced from one sample in a study of control samples from healthy donors and cancer patients. Produced via immunoSEQ multiplex PCR; TCRdb's table is partial and in-frame only. This table has about 120,000 clones, 88% appearing once. The specimen sequenced was blood. The receptors were sampled from a woman in her 70s in good health.

The chain has TRBV19 and TRBJ1-2; possibly TRBD1 for D (5 bases). From germline, CDR1 is LNHDA and CDR2 SQIVND (reference sequence). V lost 4 bases to trimming and J lost 4 bases, with 13 bases between them. The CDR3 is 14 amino acids. The CDR3, as DNA: TGTGCCAGTAGTACGTTTGGGACCGGCTATGGCTACACCTTC. It specifies CASSTFGTGYGYTF.

As regards this clone: Other nucleotide sequences in the sample specify the same CDR3. The V call is TRBV18, the J call TRBJ2-3; no firm D call. Germline V gene sequence: CDR1 KGHSH, CDR2 LQKENI. This CDR3 is 14 amino acids long. Trimming took 2 bases from V and 0 from J, leaving 6 bases between them. The CDR3 loop is CASSPTPSTDTQYF. CDR3 nucleotide sequence: TGTGCCAGCTCACCAACTCCTAGCACAGATACGCAGTATTTT.

The chain uses TRBV7-2 and TRBJ2-3; tentatively, D is TRBD1 or TRBD2 (6 bases each). The CDR3 has 19 residues. Trimming pared 7 bases from V and 3 bases from J, leaving 29 bases between. Germline V gene lookup returns CDR1 SGHTA and CDR2 FQGNSA. Here the CDR3 reads CASTPADPSGGGVTDTQYF. CDR3 coding DNA: TGTGCCAGCACCCCGGCGGACCCTTCCGGAGGGGGAGTTACAGATACGCAGTATTTT.

The chain carries TRBV10-1 and TRBJ1-1; D unresolved. The germline CDR1 and CDR2 sequences are WNHNN and SYGVQD (reference sequence). The V end was cut by 3 bases, the J end by 4 bases, with 9 bases between. The CDR3 contains 13 residues. CDR3 DNA: TGCGCCAGCAGTGACCGGGAGGGCACTGAAGCTTTCTTT. This translates into CASSDREGTEAFF.

This sequence joins TRBV6-2 or TRBV6-3 and TRBJ2-6; D uncertain. Germline values: CDR1 MNHEY, CDR2 SVGEGT. The CDR3 is 15 residues long. Between the trimmed V and J ends, which lost 2 bases and 0 bases, there was a span of 5 bases. This CDR3 reads CASSYLDSGANVLTF. DNA of the CDR3: TGTGCCAGCAGTTACCTTGACTCTGGGGCCAACGTCCTGACTTTC.

V usage is TRBV4-1 and J usage is TRBJ2-7; 8 bases agree with TRBD1. With 1 base clipped from V and 3 bases from J, the junction kept 2 bases outside the gene matches. The CDR3 covers 14 residues. CDR1 and CDR2 from the germline V gene are MGHRA and YSYEKL. CDR3 region: CASSQVQGVYEQYF. In DNA form, the CDR3 reads TGCGCCAGCAGCCAAGTACAGGGGGTCTACGAGCAGTACTTC.

This clone was seen a single time. This sequence joins TRBV6-5 and TRBJ1-5; D is unresolved. Looked up from germline, CDR1 is MNHEY and CDR2 is SVGAGI. Trimming shortened V by 11 bases and J by 3 bases, and 14 bases separated the two germline ends. The CDR3 extends over 13 amino acids. CDR3 DNA: TGTGCCTGCGGACTTTTCTACAATCAGCCCCAGCATTTT. Translated, it gives CACGLFYNQPQHF.

J is TRBJ1-1 and V is TRBV27, with TRBD1 as a possible D gene (6 bases). Germline V gene data show CDR1 as MNHEY and CDR2 as SMNVEV (reference sequence). The V gene lost 1 base and the J gene lost 5 bases, with 17 bases spanning the gap. The CDR3 loop spans 16 amino acids. The CDR3 here is CASSLLGGTDPTEAFF. In nucleotides, the CDR3 is TGTGCCAGCAGTTTATTAGGGGGAACAGACCCTACTGAAGCTTTCTTT.

The J gene is TRBJ1-1, the V gene TRBV19; D may be TRBD1 (5 bases). Trimming removed 6 bases from V and 6 bases from J, with 14 bases in between. The CDR3 spans 13 residues. Germline CDR1 is LNHDA and CDR2 is SQIVND (reference sequence). CDR3 loop: CASREGLGAEAFF. The DNA of the CDR3 is TGTGCCAGTAGAGAAGGGTTAGGGGCTGAAGCTTTCTTT.

The rearrangement links TRBV5-1 to TRBJ2-7; no reliable D call. The germline gives CDR1 SGHRS, CDR2 YFSETQ. Trimming took off 0 bases at V and 1 base at J, with 11 bases between the two ends. This CDR3 region has 15 residues. CDR3 protein: CASSLDSGSSYEQYF. The CDR3 DNA reads TGCGCCAGCAGCTTGGATTCAGGCAGTTCCTACGAGCAGTACTTC.

The CDR3 protein is CASSQDPGGSYNEQFF. CDR3 in DNA: TGTGCCAGCAGCCAAGATCCGGGGGGGTCCTACAATGAGCAGTTCTTC. V usage is TRBV3-1 (or the pseudogene TRBV3-2) and J usage is TRBJ2-1, with TRBD2 matching over 8 bases. The CDR3 has 16 amino acids. Germline V gene lookup returns CDR1 LGHDT and CDR2 YNNKEL (reference sequence). The V and J ends lost 0 bases and 1 base, in that order; junction bases with no gene match: 2.

The chain has TRBV5-1 and TRBJ1-1; 7 nucleotides match TRBD1. Trimming at V came to 7 bases and at J to 1 base, leaving 10 bases not matched to a gene. Germline CDR1 SGHRS, CDR2 YFSETQ. This CDR3 region has 15 residues. DNA of the CDR3: TGCGCCAGCTTTGAGACGGGGACAGCGAACACTGAAGCTTTCTTT. Encoded protein: CASFETGTANTEAFF. Full variable domain (rest looked up from reference TRBV5-1 and TRBJ1-1): KAGVTQTPRYLIKTRGQQVTLSCSPISGHRSVSWYQQTPGQGLQFLFEYFSETQRNKGNFPGRFSGRQFSNSRSEMNVSTLELGDSALYLCASFETGTANTEAFFGQGTRLTVV.

This chain connects TRBV7-8 to TRBJ1-2, with 7 nucleotides matching TRBD1. Germline lookup yields CDR1 SGHVS and CDR2 FQNEAQ. The V and J ends lost 5 bases and 4 bases, in that order; junction bases with no gene match: 7. The length of the CDR3 is 14 residues. CDR3 DNA sequence: TGTGCCAGCAGCCCCACCGGGACAGTCTATGGCTACACCTTC. Its translation: CASSPTGTVYGYTF.

The chain has TRBV7-2 and TRBJ1-5, with D possibly TRBD1 on 6 matching bases. Germline-derived CDR1 and CDR2 are SGHTA and FQGNSA. Trimming pared 5 bases from V and 4 bases from J, leaving 9 bases between. CDR3 size: 13 residues. The CDR3: CASSRDRNQPQHF. For the CDR3, the DNA is TGTGCCAGCAGCCGAGACAGGAATCAGCCCCAGCATTTT.

The genes are TRBV7-2 and TRBJ2-1, with D perhaps given as TRBD1 or TRBD2 (5 bases each). The CDR3 covers 16 residues. V was clipped by 4 bases and J by 3 bases, with 16 bases between them. Germline V lookup: CDR1 SGHTA, CDR2 FQGNSA. CDR3 in amino acids: CASSSTRDVGYNEQFF. The CDR3 coding sequence is TGTGCCAGCAGCTCAACCCGGGACGTTGGCTACAATGAGCAGTTCTTC.

J is TRBJ1-1 and V is TRBV6-2 or TRBV6-3; a possible D gene is TRBD1 (6 bases). The CDR3 is 13 residues long. Germline CDR1 reads MNHEY; CDR2 reads SVGEGT. Trimming pared 2 bases from V and 11 bases from J, leaving 15 bases between. The CDR3 is CASSYLQKGEAFF. The DNA for the CDR3 is TGTGCCAGCAGTTACCTTCAGAAGGGGGAGGCTTTCTTT.

The chain combines TRBV11-2 with TRBJ2-1, with D perhaps TRBD2 (5 bases). Germline V gives CDR1 SGHAT, CDR2 FQNNGV. V was trimmed by 5 bases and J by 4 bases, leaving 15 bases between them. This CDR3 is built from 15 residues. The CDR3 protein is CASSPQEGSYNEQFF. As DNA, the CDR3 is TGTGCCAGCAGCCCCCAAGAGGGTTCGTACAATGAGCAGTTCTTC.

The chain recombines TRBV5-6 with TRBJ2-5; TRBD2 aligns across 7 bases. The germline V gene encodes CDR1 SGHDT and CDR2 YYEEEE. This CDR3 contains 15 residues. After removal of 0 bases from V and 7 bases from J, the junction contained 9 bases not matched to a gene. The chain's CDR3 is CASSLVSSGSRTQYF. In DNA, the CDR3 is TGTGCCAGCAGCTTGGTCTCTAGCGGTTCGCGGACCCAGTACTTC.

The rearrangement joins TRBV24-1 to TRBJ1-1, with D uncertain. V was trimmed by 0 bases and J by 10 bases, leaving 5 bases between them. CDR1 and CDR2 from the germline V gene are KGHDR and SFDVKD. The CDR3 loop spans 11 amino acids. In DNA form, the CDR3 reads TGTGCCACCAGTGATTTGCTGGTAGCTTTCTTT. Amino acid sequence: CATSDLLVAFF.

Comments on this clone: The sample carries other DNA sequences with the same CDR3. The chain couples TRBV5-6 to TRBJ2-7, with D perhaps TRBD1 or TRBD2 (5 bases each). Germline values: CDR1 SGHDT, CDR2 YYEEEE. The CDR3 extends over 14 amino acids. With 2 bases removed from V and 4 bases from J, the gap between germline ends came to 13 bases. The CDR3 here is CASSLGQGAYEQYF. The CDR3 nucleotides read TGTGCCAGCAGCTTAGGCCAGGGAGCTTACGAGCAGTACTTC.